The clone carrying this T cell receptor (beta chain) has more than one count but fewer than ten. The sample belongs to a study of T-cell memory formation after mild COVID-19. For the study at large: TCR clusters were mostly confined to one donor each.

The CDR3 is 13 amino acids. The authors produced TCR alpha and TCR beta cDNA libraries with sample barcodes and UMIs by 5'RACE using constant-segment primers. MiXCR, applied by TCRdb to the 5' RACE reads, yields one record per CDR3 protein. The table includes fewer than 200,000 distinct CDR3 sequences, around 18% detected once. Sequencing was done on a sample of PBMCs or a T cell subset sorted from them (not recorded which). The TCR was taken from a man younger than 35 who had mild COVID-19 (a few samples of this study predate the infection). Cell type and time point are not known. The chain is built from TRBV21-1 and TRBJ2-7; the D segment call TRBD1 is taken from the table without a DNA check. TRBV21-1 has pseudogene status. The CDR3 is CASSNRVSYEQYV. The CDR3 coding sequence is TGTGCCAGCAGCAACAGGGTGTCCTACGAGCAGTACGTC.